This T cell receptor beta chain is from a study of identical twins. This CDR3 spans 13 amino acids. In germline, CDR1 is MGHDK, CDR2 SYGVNS. Trimming at V came to 6 bases and at J to 6 bases, leaving 4 bases not matched to a gene. A single record per CDR3 protein comes from TCRdb applying MiXCR to the 5' RACE reads. In the table there are about 530,000 distinct CDR3 sequences, about a fifth of which are singletons. This sample was also put to use in a study of yellow fever vaccine responses in identical twins.

The sequencing input was CD4+ T cells sorted from blood. The clonotype comes from a woman aged 18-35 years in good health. This chain joins TRBV25-1 and TRBJ2-3; the match to TRBD1 covers 9 bases. The CDR3 reads CASRQGAADTQYF. As DNA, the CDR3 is TGTGCCAGCAGACAGGGGGCGGCGGATACGCAGTATTTT. The variable domain in full, completed from reference TRBV25-1 and TRBJ2-3, reads EADIYQTPRYLVIGTGKKITLECSQTMGHDKMYWYQQDPGMELHLIHYSYGVNSTEKGDLSSESTVSRIRTEHFPLTLESARPSHTSQYLCASRQGAADTQYFGPGTRLTVL.